Reported below is one T cell receptor beta chain. Study processing details: From reference gene primer amplification, estimates of nucleated cell counts were derived. The assay was immunoSEQ multiplex PCR, and TCRdb's table has in-frame clones only and misses some. Clonal size and the V and J genes are those of that table, whereas D and trimming came from the DNA. This sample has roughly 670,000 clones, with about nine tenths found just once. These data belong to a study of blood T cell repertoires in COVID-19. Study in general: COVID-19 samples, acute and convalescent, were from the United States, Italy and Spain.

Germline lookup yields CDR1 MNHEY and CDR2 SVGAGI. Trimming pared 5 bases from V and 5 bases from J, leaving 9 bases between. CDR3 size: 12 residues. The V gene is TRBV6-5, the J gene TRBJ1-2, with D unresolved. The sequenced sample was peripheral blood. The sequence derives from a woman between 18 and 29 years old with acute or convalescent COVID-19. CDR3 bases: TGTGCCAGCAGTAACGGGATGTATGGCTACACCTTC. Translated: CASSNGMYGYTF.